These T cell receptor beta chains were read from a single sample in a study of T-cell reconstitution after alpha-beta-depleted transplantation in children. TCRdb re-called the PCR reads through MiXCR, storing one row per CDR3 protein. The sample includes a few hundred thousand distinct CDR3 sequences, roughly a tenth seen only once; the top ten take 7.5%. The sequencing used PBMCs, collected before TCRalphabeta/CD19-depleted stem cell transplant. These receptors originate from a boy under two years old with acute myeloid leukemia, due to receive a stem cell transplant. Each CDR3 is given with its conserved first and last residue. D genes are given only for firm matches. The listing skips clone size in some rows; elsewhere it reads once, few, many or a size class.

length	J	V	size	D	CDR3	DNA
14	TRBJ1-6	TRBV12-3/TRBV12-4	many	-	CASSFGAYNSPLHF	TGTGCCAGCAGTTTCGGGGCATATAATTCACCCCTCCACTTT
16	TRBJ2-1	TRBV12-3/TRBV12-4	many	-	CASSLLRQTFYNEQFF	TGTGCCAGCAGTTTACTACGCCAGACTTTTTACAATGAGCAGTTCTTC
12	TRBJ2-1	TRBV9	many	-	CASEGYNHEQFF	TGTGCCAGCGAGGGTTACAACCATGAGCAGTTCTTC
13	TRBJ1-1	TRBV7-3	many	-	CASSPVLRAEAFF	TGTGCCAGCAGTCCGGTCCTCAGGGCTGAAGCTTTCTTT
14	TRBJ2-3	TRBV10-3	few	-	CAISELGSTDTQYF	TGTGCCATCAGTGAGTTAGGGTCCACAGATACGCAGTATTTT
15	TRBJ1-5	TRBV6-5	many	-	CASSHRPGGNQPQHF	TGTGCCAGCAGTCATCGACCGGGGGGCAATCAGCCCCAGCATTTT
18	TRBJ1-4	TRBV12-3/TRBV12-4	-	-	CASCLLRARAPTNEKLFF	TGTGCCAGCTGTTTACTGCGGGCCAGGGCACCAACTAATGAAAAACTGTTTTTT
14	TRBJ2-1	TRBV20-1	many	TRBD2	CSARTSGSWVEQFF	TGCAGTGCTAGGACTAGCGGGAGCTGGGTTGAGCAGTTCTTC
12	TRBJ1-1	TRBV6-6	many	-	CASPAENTEAFF	TGTGCCAGCCCGGCGGAGAACACTGAAGCTTTCTTT
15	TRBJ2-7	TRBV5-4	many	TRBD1	CASSLYAGQGVEQYF	TGTGCCAGCAGCTTGTACGCGGGACAGGGGGTCGAGCAGTACTTC
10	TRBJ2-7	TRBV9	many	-	CASRECEQYF	TGTGCCAGCAGGGAATGCGAGCAGTACTTC
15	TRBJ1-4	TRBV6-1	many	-	CASSEITGTNEKLFF	TGTGCCAGCAGTGAAATCACGGGGACTAATGAAAAACTGTTTTTT
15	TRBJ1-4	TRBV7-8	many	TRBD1	CASSPSPDRGEKLFF	TGTGCCAGCAGCCCGTCCCCGGACAGGGGTGAAAAACTGTTTTTT
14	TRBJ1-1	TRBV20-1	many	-	CSARAGRANTEAFF	TGCAGTGCTAGAGCCGGCAGGGCGAACACTGAAGCTTTCTTT
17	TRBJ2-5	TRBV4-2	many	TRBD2	CASSQEGSGRAQETQYF	TGTGCCAGCAGCCAAGAAGGTAGCGGGAGAGCTCAAGAGACCCAGTACTTC
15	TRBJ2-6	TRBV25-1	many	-	CASSEGLSGANVLTF	TGTGCCAGCAGTGAAGGGCTCTCTGGGGCCAACGTCCTGACTTTC
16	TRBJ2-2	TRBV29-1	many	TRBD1	CSVEDRDRLGTGELFF	TGCAGCGTTGAGGACAGGGACCGGCTCGGCACCGGGGAGCTGTTTTTT
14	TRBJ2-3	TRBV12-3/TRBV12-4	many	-	CASSWSPRTDTQYF	TGTGCCAGCAGTTGGTCCCCCCGGACAGATACGCAGTATTTT
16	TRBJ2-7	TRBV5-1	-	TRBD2	CASSLALAGGPDEQYF	TGCGCCAGCAGCTTGGCGCTAGCGGGGGGGCCTGACGAGCAGTACTTC
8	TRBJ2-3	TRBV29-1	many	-	CSVEGTTF	TGCAGCGTTGAAGGGACTACTTTT
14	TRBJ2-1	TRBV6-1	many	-	CASSELRQHNEQFF	TGTGCCAGCAGTGAACTAAGGCAACACAATGAGCAGTTCTTC
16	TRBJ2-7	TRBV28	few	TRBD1	CASSPRPGQGPYEQYF	TGTGCCAGCAGTCCCCGACCGGGACAGGGGCCCTACGAGCAGTACTTC
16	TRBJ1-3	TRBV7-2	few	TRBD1	CASSLTIPDRSYTIYF	TGTGCCAGCAGCTTGACAATTCCGGACAGGTCCTACACCATATATTTT
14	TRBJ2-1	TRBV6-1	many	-	CASSEMGLYNEQFF	TGTGCCAGCAGTGAAATGGGACTCTACAATGAGCAGTTCTTC
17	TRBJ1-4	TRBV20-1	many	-	CSAFPAPTRTTNEKLFF	TGCAGTGCTTTTCCAGCGCCGACTCGGACAACTAATGAAAAACTGTTTTTT
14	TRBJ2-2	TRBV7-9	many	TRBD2	CASSFEREPRELFF	TGTGCCAGCAGCTTCGAGCGGGAGCCGCGGGAGCTGTTTTTT
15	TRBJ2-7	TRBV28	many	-	CASSSSGTPLYEQYF	TGTGCCAGCAGTTCATCCGGGACGCCCCTCTACGAGCAGTACTTC
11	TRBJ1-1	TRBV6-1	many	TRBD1	CASRRDRQAFF	TGTGCCAGCAGGCGGGACAGACAAGCTTTCTTT
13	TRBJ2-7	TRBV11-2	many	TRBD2	CASSLTSEYEQYF	TGTGCCAGCAGCTTGACTAGCGAGTACGAGCAGTACTTC
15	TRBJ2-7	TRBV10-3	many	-	CAISEFQTGPYEQYF	TGTGCCATCAGTGAGTTTCAGACAGGCCCCTACGAGCAGTACTTC
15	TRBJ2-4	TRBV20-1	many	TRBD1	CSARRGHGAKNIQYF	TGCAGTGCTAGAAGGGGGCATGGGGCCAAAAACATTCAGTACTTC
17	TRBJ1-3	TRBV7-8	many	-	CASSLGGGGCNENTIYF	TGTGCCAGCAGCTTAGGAGGAGGAGGGTGTAATGAAAACACCATATATTTT
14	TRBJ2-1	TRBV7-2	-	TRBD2	CASSSSGRGGEQFF	TGTGCCAGCAGCTCTAGCGGGAGAGGTGGAGAGCAGTTCTTC
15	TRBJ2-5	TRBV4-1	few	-	CASSQVGPLPETQYF	TGCGCCAGCAGCCAAGTCGGGCCGCTCCCGGAGACCCAGTACTTC
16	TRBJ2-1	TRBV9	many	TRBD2	CASSVSQLADYNEQFF	TGTGCCAGCAGCGTAAGTCAACTAGCGGACTACAATGAGCAGTTCTTC
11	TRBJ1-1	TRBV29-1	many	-	CSVGRLSEAFF	TGCAGCGTCGGCAGACTGAGTGAAGCTTTCTTT
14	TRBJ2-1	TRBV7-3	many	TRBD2	CASSFGTSGTEQFF	TGTGCCAGCAGCTTCGGGACTAGTGGCACTGAGCAGTTCTTC
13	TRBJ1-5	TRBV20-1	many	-	CSATFRANQPQHF	TGCAGTGCTACGTTCAGGGCCAATCAGCCCCAGCATTTT
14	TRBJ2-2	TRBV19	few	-	CASSISQNTGELFF	TGTGCCAGTAGTATATCGCAGAACACCGGGGAGCTGTTTTTT
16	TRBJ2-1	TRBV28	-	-	CASSRWGGFGYNEQFF	TGTGCCAGCAGCCGTTGGGGGGGCTTTGGGTACAATGAGCAGTTCTTC
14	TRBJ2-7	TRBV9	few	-	CASSVAKGPYEQYF	TGTGCCAGCAGCGTAGCAAAGGGGCCCTACGAGCAGTACTTC
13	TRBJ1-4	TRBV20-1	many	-	CSARRTGGEKLFF	TGCAGTGCTAGACGGACGGGCGGTGAAAAACTGTTTTTT
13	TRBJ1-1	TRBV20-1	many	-	CSARDSPNTEAFF	TGCAGTGCTAGAGATAGTCCGAACACTGAAGCTTTCTTT
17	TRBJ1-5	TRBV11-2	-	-	CASSLATGIRSNQPQHF	TGTGCCAGCAGCTTAGCCACAGGGATTCGGAGCAATCAGCCCCAGCATTTT
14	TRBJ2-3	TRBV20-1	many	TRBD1	CSARVGQRTDTQYF	TGCAGTGCTAGGGTGGGACAGAGGACAGATACGCAGTATTTT
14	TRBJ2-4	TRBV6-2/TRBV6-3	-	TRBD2	CASSYSGGNNIQYF	TGTGCCAGCAGTTACTCGGGGGGGAACAACATTCAGTACTTC
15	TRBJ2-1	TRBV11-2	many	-	CASSPLPAGGNEQFF	TGTGCCAGCAGCCCCCTTCCTGCTGGGGGCAATGAGCAGTTCTTC
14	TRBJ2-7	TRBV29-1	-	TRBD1	CSVAGTGLSYEQYF	TGCAGCGTGGCCGGGACAGGTCTCTCCTACGAGCAGTACTTC
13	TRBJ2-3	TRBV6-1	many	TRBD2	CASSTGGTDTQYF	TGTGCCAGCAGTACGGGGGGAACAGATACGCAGTATTTT
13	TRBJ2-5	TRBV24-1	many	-	CATSTSAWETQYF	TGTGCCACCAGTACGTCGGCTTGGGAGACCCAGTACTTC
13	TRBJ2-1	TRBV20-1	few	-	CSARGDLYNEQFF	TGCAGTGCTAGGGGGGACCTCTACAATGAGCAGTTCTTC
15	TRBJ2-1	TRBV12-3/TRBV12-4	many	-	CASSRRRQEANEQFF	TGTGCCAGCAGTCGACGACGACAGGAGGCCAATGAGCAGTTCTTC